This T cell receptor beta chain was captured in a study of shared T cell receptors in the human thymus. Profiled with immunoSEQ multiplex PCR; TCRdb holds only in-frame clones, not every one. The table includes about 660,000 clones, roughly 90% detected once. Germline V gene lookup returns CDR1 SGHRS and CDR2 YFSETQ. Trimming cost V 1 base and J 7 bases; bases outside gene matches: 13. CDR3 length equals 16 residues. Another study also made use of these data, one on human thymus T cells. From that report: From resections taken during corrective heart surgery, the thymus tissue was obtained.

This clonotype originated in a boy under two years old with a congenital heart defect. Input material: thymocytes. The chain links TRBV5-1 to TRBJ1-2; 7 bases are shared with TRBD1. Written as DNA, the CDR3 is TGCGCCAGCAGCTTGTCGGCCCCCAGGGGGTCTCGTGGCTACACCTTC. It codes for CASSLSAPRGSRGYTF.